Following are 18 T cell receptor beta chains from one sample sequenced in a study of blood T cell repertoires in COVID-19. Here immunoSEQ multiplex PCR was the method, and the copy in TCRdb shows in-frame clones only, minus some. Of 120,000 to 150,000 clones listed, roughly 80% were seen once; the top ten hold 8.6%. Sequenced sample: peripheral blood. Source of these receptors: a man in his fifties or sixties with active or convalescent COVID-19.

This rearrangement joins TRBV30 to TRBJ1-5; 7 bases match TRBD1. Per the germline V gene, CDR1 is GTSNPN and CDR2 is SVGIG (reference sequence). With 2 bases clipped from V and 4 bases from J, the junction kept 8 bases outside the gene matches. The CDR3 is made up of 15 amino acids. The CDR3 DNA is TGTGCCTGGAGTTCACCTAGGGACAGAAATCAGCCCCAGCATTTT. It translates to CAWSSPRDRNQPQHF.

This chain links TRBV11-2 with TRBJ1-1; tentatively, D is TRBD1 (5 bases). Germline values: CDR1 SGHAT, CDR2 FQNNGV. The V gene lost 5 bases and the J gene lost 10 bases, with 11 bases spanning the gap. This CDR3 contains 11 residues. The CDR3 loop is CASSLGQRAFF. CDR3 coding DNA: TGTGCCAGCAGCCTGGGGCAGAGAGCTTTCTTT.

This clone was recorded a few times. This clone may be a read error of a much larger clone one base away. The chain joins TRBV27 to TRBJ2-1; 9 bases agree with TRBD2. The CDR3 extends over 14 amino acids. V gave up 9 bases and J gave up 0 bases; unmatched junction bases: 3. The germline V gene encodes CDR1 MNHEY and CDR2 SMNVEV (reference sequence). CDR3 sequence reads: CASCSGSSYNEQFF. CDR3 nucleotide sequence: TGTGCCAGTTGTAGCGGGAGCTCCTACAATGAGCAGTTCTTC.

Worth noting for this clone: This sample includes further DNA sequences coding for the same CDR3. The chain couples TRBV7-3 to TRBJ2-5; D may be TRBD2 (7 bases). V lost 2 bases and J lost 1, with 8 bases in between. This CDR3 is built from 14 residues. Germline V gene data show CDR1 as SGHTA and CDR2 as FQGTGA. As DNA, the CDR3 is TGTGCCAGCAGCTTAGGGGGGGCCCAAGAGACCCAGTACTTC. This sequence encodes CASSLGGAQETQYF.

V is TRBV24-1 and J is TRBJ1-5; tentative D call: TRBD1 (6 bases). Germline CDR1 KGHDR, CDR2 SFDVKD. Trimming stripped 5 bases from V and 0 bases from J, with 7 bases between. There are 14 residues in the CDR3. The CDR3 DNA reads as TGTGCCACCAGTGTGGACAGTAGCAATCAGCCCCAGCATTTT. Translating it yields CATSVDSSNQPQHF.

The chain uses TRBV6-5 and TRBJ1-1; D is undetermined. Trimming removed 6 bases at V and 3 bases at J, with 11 bases between. The CDR3 is 13 residues long. Germline lookup yields CDR1 MNHEY and CDR2 SVGAGI. This CDR3 is CASSLGFYTEAFF. The CDR3 DNA follows: TGTGCCAGCAGCCTCGGGTTCTACACTGAAGCTTTCTTT.

The V gene is TRBV4-1, the J gene TRBJ1-1; D not resolved. V lost 1 base and J lost 1, with 7 bases in between. From germline, CDR1 is MGHRA and CDR2 YSYEKL. The CDR3 sequence is 14 residues long. The CDR3 nucleotides are TGCGCCAGCAGCCAAGTTGGAGGGAACACTGAAGCTTTCTTT. Protein: CASSQVGGNTEAFF.

The chain joins TRBV4-1 to TRBJ1-2, with D uncertain. The ends were cut back, 1 base at V and 3 bases at J, with 15 bases in the middle. The germline gives CDR1 MGHRA, CDR2 YSYEKL. CDR3 length: 16 amino acids. DNA for the CDR3: TGCGCCAGCAGCCAAGCGTCGGGGATCGGAGACTATGGCTACACCTTC. Translation: CASSQASGIGDYGYTF.

The chain combines TRBV3-1 (or the pseudogene TRBV3-2) with TRBJ2-5, with D possibly matching TRBD2 (5 bases). CDR3 length equals 15 residues. Germline assignment: CDR1 LGHDT and CDR2 YNNKEL (reference sequence). V gave up 1 base and J gave up 5 bases, with 14 bases separating them. CDR3 DNA sequence: TGTGCCAGCAGCCAAGGGGAGAGAGGGCGGGAGACCCAGTACTTC. Translation gives CASSQGERGRETQYF.

The chain has TRBV19 and TRBJ2-2, with 11 bases aligning to TRBD1. CDR1 LNHDA and CDR2 SQIVND come from the germline V gene (reference sequence). The length of the CDR3 is 14 residues. Trimming at V came to 6 bases and at J to 8 bases, leaving 5 bases not matched to a gene. CDR3 sequence (DNA): TGTGCCAGTAGCGGGACAGGGGGGATTGGGGAGCTGTTTTTT. It yields the protein CASSGTGGIGELFF.

V and J are TRBV11-2 and TRBJ2-7; no clear D. Trimming stripped 7 bases from V and 6 bases from J, with 16 bases between. CDR1 is SGHAT, CDR2 FQNNGV, per germline. CDR3 length: 13 amino acids. The CDR3 DNA reads TGTGCCAGCACCCTCTTGGTCCGCGGCGAGCAGTACTTC. Translated, it gives CASTLLVRGEQYF.

V is TRBV18 and J is TRBJ2-4, with TRBD2 as a possible D gene (6 bases). V lost 2 bases, J lost 3 bases, and 14 bases lay in between. From germline, CDR1 is KGHSH and CDR2 LQKENI. The CDR3 length is 16 residues. The CDR3 coding sequence is TGTGCCAGCTCACCAGCCCAGCGGGTAGGCAAAAACATTCAGTACTTC. Its translation is CASSPAQRVGKNIQYF.

The chain uses TRBV5-1 and TRBJ2-2, with D perhaps TRBD2 (5 bases). Germline V gene data show CDR1 as SGHRS and CDR2 as YFSETQ. V shed 4 bases and J shed 0 bases, with 10 bases lying between them. CDR3 size: 15 residues. CDR3 loop: CASSLYGANTGELFF. The CDR3, as DNA: TGCGCCAGCAGCCTCTACGGGGCGAACACCGGGGAGCTGTTTTTT.

The J gene is TRBJ1-1, the V gene TRBV20-1, with D perhaps matching TRBD1 (6 bases). The CDR3 loop spans 16 amino acids. Trimming left V 3 bases short and J 2 bases short, with 19 bases between. CDR1 and CDR2 from the germline V gene are DFQATT and SNEGSKA (reference sequence). The DNA for the CDR3 is TGCAGTGCTAGTTTCGGGGGGCACGCGGCAAACACTGAAGCTTTCTTT. This gives the protein CSASFGGHAANTEAFF.

This chain joins TRBV5-1 and TRBJ1-2, with D possibly TRBD1 on 6 matching bases. The CDR3 is 13 residues long. V shed 2 bases and J shed 5 bases, with 10 bases lying between them. Germline CDR1 SGHRS, CDR2 YFSETQ. CDR3 amino acids: CASSFRTDYGYTF. In DNA, the CDR3 is TGCGCCAGCAGCTTCCGGACAGATTATGGCTACACCTTC.

The V gene is TRBV29-1, the J gene TRBJ2-7, with TRBD1 matching 11 bases. This CDR3 region has 15 residues. J lost 3 bases, V lost 3 bases, and 7 bases had no gene match. Germline V lookup: CDR1 SQVTM, CDR2 ANQGSEA. For the CDR3, the DNA is TGCAGCGTTGATTATCGGGGACAGGGGGACTACGAGCAGTACTTC. Translating it yields CSVDYRGQGDYEQYF.

This clone was seen at least ten times. This chain links TRBV6-4 with TRBJ2-5, with no clear D. The germline V gene encodes CDR1 MRHNA and CDR2 SNTAGT. CDR3 size: 14 residues. V was trimmed by 5 bases and J by 2 bases, leaving 12 bases between them. In nucleotides, the CDR3 is TGTGCCAGCAGTCCAAGTTCAACACAAGAGACCCAGTACTTC. Residues: CASSPSSTQETQYF.

The genes are TRBV29-1 and TRBJ1-1, with 7 positions matching TRBD1. V lost 6 bases and J lost 10; bases outside the gene matches: 11. This CDR3 has 12 amino acids. The germline V gene encodes CDR1 SQVTM and CDR2 ANQGSEA. The CDR3 is CSVAGQAEAAFF. The CDR3 nucleotides read TGCAGCGTCGCAGGACAGGCTGAAGCAGCTTTCTTT.